This T cell receptor (beta chain) comes out of a study of T cell clonality in common variable immunodeficiency. Study-wide results and limits: Fewer deletions and N-nucleotide insertions were reportedly seen in common variable immunodeficiency TCR beta sequences. CVID patient heterogeneity limited repertoire-clinical complication correlations.

CVID and control samples used equivalent genomic DNA input. Sequencing was performed with immunoSEQ multiplex PCR; in TCRdb, only in-frame clones are kept and a portion is missing. The sample counts 25,000 to 30,000 clones, none seen once; the ten largest own roughly 29%. This CDR3 is 14 amino acids long. J was trimmed by 7 bases and V by 5 bases; bases with no gene match: 9. CDR1 is SGHTA, CDR2 FQGNSA, per germline. This clone turned up a few times. Its antigen is currently unknown. Read data end 3 residues before the CDR3 end; the end is taken from the germline J gene. CVID subjects were 15 female and under 35 male, aged roughly 9 to 64. CVID subjects had received replacement immunoglobulin for at least one year.

The chain recombines TRBV7-2 with TRBJ1-2, with 8 positions matching TRBD1. Sequenced sample: peripheral blood mononuclear cells. The TCR sequence derives from a human donor with common variable immunodeficiency. CDR3 residues: CASSVSGTGIGYTF. CDR3 DNA, as far as it was read: TGTGCCAGCAGCGTGAGTGGGACAGGCATTGGC.